This T cell receptor (beta chain) was recorded in a study of T-cell reconstitution after alpha-beta-depleted transplantation in children. The study's findings and limits: Alpha-beta T cells about two months after transplant reportedly derived from several hundred expanded graft clones. Newly generated T cells supplied most T-cell counts and diversity one year post-transplant. The high TCRbeta diversity at day 60 in some patients came from surviving recipient T cells and thymic progenitors.

The CDR3 contains 15 residues. V shed 4 bases, J shed 1 base, and the junction held 3 bases outside the gene matches. Germline V lookup: CDR1 SGDLS, CDR2 YYNGEE. Unique molecular identifiers were incorporated during preparation of the TCRbeta library. Using its own MiXCR run on the PCR reads, TCRdb lists one record per CDR3 protein. Seen here are around 960,000 distinct CDR3 sequences, about 29% observed once, and the top ten hold over 25%. This clonotype was seen a handful of times. Antigen specificity is unknown. This TCR was recovered from a boy younger than two who had a stem cell transplant for SCID, so the T cells may come from the graft donor. Source: PBMCs, mostly from graft donor cells, taken 360 days after TCRalphabeta/CD19-depleted stem cell transplant. V gene TRBV9 combines with J gene TRBJ2-3; 10 nucleotides line up with TRBD1. This chain's CDR3 is CASSRDRGGTDTQYF. Here the CDR3 DNA reads TGTGCCAGCAGCAGGGACAGGGGTGGCACAGATACGCAGTATTTT.